This T cell receptor (beta chain) appears in the sequencing data of a study of post-analysis software for immune sequencing data. On the study more broadly: Disease trajectories encompassed relapsing-remitting, secondary progressive and progressive-relapsing multiple sclerosis. Study outcomes and limitations: With F measure, samples from one preparation batch clustered together strongly. TRBV segments more frequent in patients than in controls numbered several and included TRBV5-6, TRBV5-1 and TRBV20-1. The study found significantly lower normalized Chao1 diversity in multiple sclerosis patients than in controls.

Carried by the TCR beta cDNA libraries were unique molecular identifiers. T cells numbering about 0.9 to 11 million gave rise to 500,000 or so cDNA molecules. One entry per CDR3 protein, called by TCRdb with MiXCR from the PCR reads. The sample has about 460,000 distinct CDR3 sequences; approximately 45% are singletons. About this clonotype itself: Its antigen remains unidentified.

The V gene's germline CDR1 is SGHDN and CDR2 FVKESK. V was shortened by 0 bases and J by 2 bases, with 8 bases between the two germline ends. The CDR3 has 15 amino acids. This receptor was identified in a girl aged 5 to 17 with multiple sclerosis. This chain uses TRBV14 with TRBJ1-5; maybe TRBD1 (6 bases). Material: blood. The chain's CDR3 is CASSQEGGRNQPQHF. The CDR3 DNA sequence: TGTGCCAGCAGCCAAGAAGGGGGACGCAATCAGCCCCAGCATTTT.